Described below is a single TCR beta chain sequence and its context. Its antigen target is currently unknown. No quality values exist for individual bases; no much larger clone is one base distant. These data are taken from a study of shared clonotypes between healthy human individuals (dated by TCRdb to the early 2020s). Regarding the complete study: A couple of women and three men aged 18 to 49 years were included in the cohort. Blood TCR repertoires of about five healthy adults were deeply sequenced to estimate repertoire size and the extent of clonotype sharing between individuals. To increase sequencing depth and limit assay-specific biases, different laboratories used diverse techniques to prepare libraries and sequence TCR repertoires. Per donor, leukapheresis produced somewhere between about 0.85 and 10 billion PBMCs.

The donors were healthy, HIV-negative adults with no recently reported acute infections or vaccinations. Only Caucasian adults living in Nashville, Tennessee, USA were represented among the donors. For unsorted samples, some 90 million PBMCs were counted, and genomic DNA was extracted using the QIAamp DNA Blood Mini kit. Blood was collected by leukapheresis, and PBMCs were isolated by Ficoll-Histopaque density gradient centrifugation and then cryopreserved in liquid nitrogen vapor phase. Using the deep immunoSEQ assay, TCR CDR3 regions were amplified from genomic DNA by multiplex PCR. Extracted genomic DNA from each cell subset was spread evenly across all wells of several immunoSEQ 96-well plates, with each plate serving as a replicate. For unsorted PBMC, around 0.3 ug genomic DNA, equal to 30,000 or so T cell genomes, was loaded into each replicate PCR. Ten immunoSEQ deep assay plates were used to sequence the unsorted PBMC genomic DNA. Purified libraries were quantified with a Qubit 3.0 fluorometer, sized on a Bioanalyzer 2100, and re-quantified with the KAPA Library Quantification kit. Every immunoSEQ 96-well plate was sequenced on a separate single-read 150-cycle Illumina NextSeq 550 flow cell. Regarding the original processing steps: The immunoSEQ output contained only junctional sequences without quality scores, so filtering could not match that applied to full-length reads. To assign V/J genes and CDR3, sequences were annotated using PyIR, a Python wrapper for IgBLAST v1.9, with IMGT germline references. Any read was removed if the V/J assignment was weak (E-value above 1e-6), the CDR3 was missing, or the read contained stop codons, out-of-frame junctions, or ambiguous translated residues. A V3J clonotype was defined by an identical inferred V gene, J gene, and CDR3 amino acid sequence. The percentage overlap between two repertoires was calculated by dividing the number of shared unique clonotypes by the size of the smaller repertoire. Three approaches were used to assess repertoire richness: RTK rarefaction, the Chao1 estimator, and Recon v2.1 estimates of unobserved clonotypes. Entries here come from immuneACCESS through TCRdb and include only in-frame sequences with V and J called. Some clones fail to appear in such tables; in the studies checked, an unresolved V gene covers under half of the shortfall, and the cause of the remainder is unknown. V and J calls and clone size are those listed in that table; D and trimming were worked out from the DNA. This sample lists 400,000 to 600,000 clones; 70% to 80% were detected once. The ten largest clones represent around 13% of the sample.

General conclusions and limits of the study: Only blood was sampled, and tissue TCR repertoires likely differ from those in blood. The small number of donors limited the genetic and exposure-history diversity represented. Pairwise subsampling indicated that sequencing depth was expected to affect the degree of clonotype sharing among donors.

The germline V gene (reference sequence) provides CDR1 MNHEY and CDR2 SMNVEV. The CDR3 runs 16 residues from the cysteine to the phenylalanine. Only the CDR3 DNA stays, 48 bases, in frame from base 1. For this chain, trimming is 5 bases at the V end and 6 bases at the J end, and the number of junction bases without a gene match is 10. The sequence came from a middle-aged woman in good health. Some clones in this sample may be carry-over from other donors' samples. The rearranged segments are TRBV27 and TRBJ2-1, with 10 bases aligning to TRBD1. Sequenced input: PBMCs. The base sequence is TGTGCCAGCAGTCCGGGGACAGGGGCTTATGTCAATGAGCAGTTCTTC. Its coded protein is CASSPGTGAYVNEQFF.